This T cell receptor (beta chain) is drawn from a study of shared clonotypes between healthy human individuals. Study overall: Donor ages ranged 18 to 49 years: a couple of women, a few men.

Clones were read by immunoSEQ multiplex PCR, and TCRdb kept only the in-frame ones, dropping some. The data show under 2,500,000 clones, 95% seen once. Germline V gene lookup returns CDR1 MNHEY and CDR2 SMNVEV (reference sequence). CDR3 length equals 15 residues. The V and J ends lost 5 bases and 2 bases, in that order; junction bases with no gene match: 5. Whole-study findings and limits: Non-shared clonotypes had lower generation probabilities than those shared by all four donors. Naive CD4 clonotypes were shared across a handful of donors at around 5.4%.

In the case of this clone: Its antigen is not known.

Sequenced input: naive CD4+ T cells sorted from blood. Specified subset: CD45RA+ positively selected. The chain carries TRBV27 and TRBJ1-1, with 10 nucleotides matching TRBD1. The receptor's source is a man younger than 30 in good health. The CDR3 protein is CASSPWTGGNTEAFF. CDR3 coding DNA: TGTGCCAGCAGTCCATGGACAGGGGGAAACACTGAAGCTTTCTTT.